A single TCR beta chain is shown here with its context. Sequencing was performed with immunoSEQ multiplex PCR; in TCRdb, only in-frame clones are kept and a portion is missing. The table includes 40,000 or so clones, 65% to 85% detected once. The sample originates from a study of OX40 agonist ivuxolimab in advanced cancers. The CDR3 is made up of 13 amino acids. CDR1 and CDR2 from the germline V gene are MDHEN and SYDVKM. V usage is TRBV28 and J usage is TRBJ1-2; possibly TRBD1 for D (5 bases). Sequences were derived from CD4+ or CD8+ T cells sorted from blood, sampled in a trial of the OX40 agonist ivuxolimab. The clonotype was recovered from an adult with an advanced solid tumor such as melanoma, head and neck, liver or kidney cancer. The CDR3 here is CGVGGVSVRGYTF. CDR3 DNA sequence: TGTGGGGTTGGAGGGGTCTCAGTACGTGGCTACACCTTC.